These 22 T cell receptor beta chains were sequenced from one sample in a study of vaccination and CD4 T cells after COVID-19. Sequencing of the DNA from cultured CD4+ T cells was carried out with the Oncomine TCR Beta short-read assay. Each CDR3 protein gets one entry after TCRdb re-called the PCR reads with MiXCR. The sample lists 17,000 or so distinct CDR3 sequences, under 45% occurring once. Antigen specificity for these receptors is unknown. Regarding treatment: approximately 11-day PBMC culture with coronavirus spike peptide pools or control peptides (ViraFEST assay). The sequencing here drew on CD4+ T cells from blood, cultured in vitro, taken after SARS-CoV-2 vaccination. Receptors originate from a human donor who had recovered from COVID-19.

The rearrangement joins TRBV10-3 to TRBJ1-2, with D possibly TRBD1 on 5 matching bases. Germline V lookup: CDR1 ENHRY, CDR2 SYGVKD. The CDR3 sequence is 14 residues long. V dropped 2 bases and J dropped 7 bases, with 14 bases sitting between them. In DNA form, the CDR3 reads TGTGCCATCAGTGAGGCCCGGGACGGAACTGGCTACACCTTC. Amino acid sequence: CAISEARDGTGYTF.

V gene TRBV6-1 combines with J gene TRBJ1-2; the match to TRBD1 covers 8 bases. V was pared by 6 bases and J by 2 bases, with 5 bases of the junction left unmatched. Germline V CDR1 and CDR2: MNHNS, SASEGT. The CDR3 spans 14 residues. The CDR3 DNA reads as TGTGCCAGCAGCTCCCGGACAGGGAACTATGGCTACACCTTC. It yields the protein CASSSRTGNYGYTF.

The chain recombines TRBV4-1 with TRBJ1-6; no firm D call. V shed 1 base and J shed 13 bases, with 8 bases lying between them. The CDR3 is 12 amino acids. Germline CDR1 and CDR2: MGHRA and YSYEKL. The CDR3 loop reads CASSQGIWPLHF. Here the CDR3 DNA reads TGCGCCAGCAGCCAAGGGATCTGGCCCCTCCACTTT.

This clonotype came up a few times. The chain combines TRBV28 with TRBJ1-2, with 11 bases that match TRBD1. This CDR3 region has 13 residues. Trimming cost V 9 bases and J 4 bases; bases outside gene matches: 4. Germline V gene data show CDR1 as MDHEN and CDR2 as SYDVKM. In DNA form, the CDR3 reads TGTGCCAGTTGGACAGGGGGCACCTATGGCTACACCTTC. Residues: CASWTGGTYGYTF.

The table lists this clonotype with a few counts. The chain links TRBV20-1 to TRBJ2-1; D is unclear. The V gene lost 3 bases and the J gene lost 7 bases, with 16 bases spanning the gap. Germline values: CDR1 DFQATT, CDR2 SNEGSKA (reference sequence). The CDR3 sequence is 14 residues long. The CDR3, as DNA: TGCAGTGCTAGCGTGCAGGAGACAATAAATGAGCAGTTCTTC. Its translation: CSASVQETINEQFF.

This clonotype has just a few counts. J is TRBJ2-3 and V is TRBV20-1, with TRBD2 matching over 8 bases. The trim removed 2 bases at V and 2 bases at J, leaving 9 bases unmatched. The germline gives CDR1 DFQATT, CDR2 SNEGSKA (reference sequence). This CDR3 contains 16 residues. The CDR3 bases are TGCAGTGCTAGACGGTGGCTAGCGGGTATCACAGATACGCAGTATTTT. Its protein is CSARRWLAGITDTQYF.

A few counts support this clonotype. The gene calls are TRBV20-1 and TRBJ2-3, with D maybe TRBD2 (5 bases). CDR1 is DFQATT, CDR2 SNEGSKA, per germline (reference sequence). The CDR3 has 11 amino acids. V was shortened by 6 bases and J by 8 bases, with 12 bases between the two germline ends. This CDR3 reads CSAPAAGTQYF. As DNA, the CDR3 is TGCAGTGCCCCAGCGGCGGGTACGCAGTATTTT.

This clonotype was found a few times. CDR3 protein: CATRPGGNTDTQYF. CDR3 nucleotide sequence: TGTGCCACTAGACCGGGAGGTAACACAGATACGCAGTATTTT. V gene TRBV19 combines with J gene TRBJ2-3; 7 bases are a match to TRBD2. Germline V gives CDR1 LNHDA, CDR2 SQIVND (reference sequence). The CDR3 length is 14 residues. With V trimmed by 10 bases and J by 2 bases, 9 bases remained unmatched.

The genes are TRBV29-1 and TRBJ2-5; unclear D gene. V gave up 1 base and J gave up 3 bases, with 12 bases separating them. Germline CDR1 is SQVTM and CDR2 is ANQGSEA. This CDR3 is built from 14 residues. The CDR3 DNA sequence: TGCAGCGTTGAAGGCCGAAATAGGAAAGAGACCCAGTACTTC. Protein product: CSVEGRNRKETQYF.

This clonotype occurred a few times. J is TRBJ1-5 and V is TRBV28; D uncertain. V lost 7 bases and J lost 2, with 6 bases in between. Germline V gene data show CDR1 as MDHEN and CDR2 as SYDVKM. The CDR3 spans 12 residues. In DNA form, the CDR3 reads TGTGCCAGCACGGACGGCAATCAGCCCCAGCATTTT. As protein: CASTDGNQPQHF.

The chain carries TRBV28 and TRBJ2-7; the D gene is possibly TRBD1 (5 bases). The CDR3 extends over 15 amino acids. From germline, CDR1 is MDHEN and CDR2 SYDVKM. V lost 3 bases and J 0 bases, leaving 12 bases between the germline ends. In DNA form, the CDR3 reads TGTGCCAGCAGTTTTAGGGGTCCATCCTCCTACGAGCAGTACTTC. Amino acid sequence: CASSFRGPSSYEQYF.

The chain carries TRBV20-1 and TRBJ1-6, with D possibly being TRBD1 (5 bases). The CDR3 sequence is 14 residues long. V was cut by 0 bases and J by 7 bases, with 10 bases left in between. Germline loops: CDR1 DFQATT, CDR2 SNEGSKA (reference sequence). CDR3 region: CSARDEQANSPLHF. CDR3 sequence (DNA): TGCAGTGCTAGAGATGAACAGGCCAATTCACCCCTCCACTTT.

The CDR3 DNA is TGTGCCAGCAGTCTCGAGGCCCGGGTTTCACCCCTCCACTTT. It translates to CASSLEARVSPLHF. This sequence joins TRBV27 and TRBJ1-6; D unresolved. The CDR3 loop spans 14 amino acids. V was shortened by 5 bases and J by 9 bases, with 14 bases between the two germline ends. Germline CDR1 is MNHEY and CDR2 is SMNVEV (reference sequence).

The CDR3 DNA reads as TGCAGTGCTAGAAGGACAGGGCTGAACACCGGGGAGCTGTTTTTT. It specifies CSARRTGLNTGELFF. The chain combines TRBV20-1 with TRBJ2-2, with 8 bases that match TRBD1. Germline CDR1 DFQATT, CDR2 SNEGSKA (reference sequence). The CDR3 has 15 residues. The trim removed 2 bases at V and 1 base at J, leaving 3 bases unmatched.

The chain combines TRBV20-1 with TRBJ1-2; 7 positions match TRBD1. The CDR3 consists of 12 residues. The junction had 6 bases not matched to a gene; V was cut back by 4 bases and J by 7 bases. CDR1 is DFQATT, CDR2 SNEGSKA, per germline (reference sequence). CDR3: CSATDRMRGYTF. CDR3 sequence (DNA): TGCAGTGCTACGGACAGGATGCGTGGCTACACCTTC.

The chain employs TRBV28 and TRBJ2-7; D unclear. CDR1 and CDR2 (germline): MDHEN, SYDVKM. The CDR3 covers 12 residues. Trimming cost V 5 bases and J 6 bases, with 11 bases left between them. CDR3 coding DNA: TGTGCCAGCAGTCCCCGCCCCGGCGAGCAGTACTTC. Translated, it gives CASSPRPGEQYF.

This chain links TRBV15 with TRBJ2-5; D uncertain. Germline CDR1 is LNHNV and CDR2 is YYDKDF (reference sequence). The CDR3 runs 14 residues. V lost 0 bases, J lost 5 bases, and 10 bases lay in between. CDR3 nucleotide sequence: TGTGCCACCAGCAGAGATTTCAGCTCGGAGACCCAGTACTTC. This gives the protein CATSRDFSSETQYF.

The gene calls are TRBV20-1 and TRBJ2-3; D perhaps matches TRBD2 (6 bases). Germline CDR1 reads DFQATT; CDR2 reads SNEGSKA (reference sequence). The V end lost 4 bases, the J end lost 1 base, and 12 bases lay between the germline ends. The CDR3 runs 14 residues. CDR3 loop: CSAIPGEGTDTQYF. The CDR3 nucleotides are TGCAGTGCTATTCCGGGGGAGGGCACAGATACGCAGTATTTT.

CDR3 in amino acids: CSVSRRGFPYNEQFF. The CDR3 bases are TGCAGTGTTAGTAGGAGGGGGTTCCCTTACAATGAGCAGTTCTTC. The chain couples TRBV20-1 to TRBJ2-1, with D perhaps assigned TRBD1 or TRBD2 (6 bases each). CDR1 is DFQATT, CDR2 SNEGSKA, per germline (reference sequence). CDR3 length equals 15 residues. V dropped 7 bases and J dropped 4 bases, with 20 bases sitting between them.

This chain links TRBV12-3 or TRBV12-4 with TRBJ2-5; 11 bases map to TRBD1. Losses at the gene ends were 6 bases for V and 5 bases for J; bases not matched to a gene: 17. This CDR3 comprises 18 residues. The CDR3 loop is CASRARDRGLYGGETQYF. CDR3 nucleotides: TGTGCCAGCAGGGCCAGGGACAGGGGGTTATACGGTGGTGAGACCCAGTACTTC.

In its sample, this clonotype was seen a few times. In DNA form, the CDR3 reads TGTGCCAGCAGTGACGGAGGCAATCAGCCCCAGCATTTT. Residues: CASSDGGNQPQHF. The chain couples TRBV25-1 to TRBJ1-5, with D uncertain. The V gene lost 3 bases and the J gene lost 2 bases, with 5 bases spanning the gap. This CDR3 region has 13 residues. The germline gives CDR1 MGHDK, CDR2 SYGVNS.

The chain employs TRBV24-1 and TRBJ2-1; 8 nucleotides match TRBD2. J was trimmed by 9 bases and V by 1 base; bases with no gene match: 13. The CDR3 consists of 17 residues. CDR1 and CDR2 from the germline V gene are KGHDR and SFDVKD. The CDR3 DNA reads as TGTGCCACCAGTGATTTCGGAACGGGAGGGCCAAACAGTGAGCAGTTCTTC. Its protein is CATSDFGTGGPNSEQFF.